This T cell receptor beta chain was recorded in a study of blood T cell repertoires in COVID-19 (TCRdb year 2020). Regarding the complete study: Recovered participants in ImmuneRACE Cohort 3 were defined by two consecutive negative NP/OP PCR tests, clearance by a healthcare professional, or resolution of symptoms. The material from the prospective study consisted of cDNA or gDNA derived from T cells, B-cell-depleted T cells, or PBMCs. Deeply sampled blood TCRbeta repertoires from subjects exposed to, actively infected with, or recovered from COVID-19 were included in the dataset. The repertoires were released in a freely available public database intended as a resource for research on the immune response to SARS-CoV-2. The samples were drawn from two sources: the first 160 participants of the ongoing ImmuneRACE study, and 1,200 or so subjects contributed by 6 global collaborators. A de-identified subject ID, COVID-19 status, age in years and sex were almost always included in the sample metadata. HLA class I and class II types, where available, came from metadata supplied by the sample provider rather than from assay-based typing. Samples from collaborators originated in the United States, Italy and Spain and spanned both the acute and convalescent phases of COVID-19. What the work shows at the level of the full study, not this receptor alone: The quantity of clinical and demographic metadata differed by source and by participant and was supplied without curation.

TCRbeta CDR3 regions were amplified from genomic DNA by means of the immunoSEQ Assay, a bias-controlled multiplex PCR. Per the original workflow: Nucleated cell counts per sample were estimated from amplification of reference gene primers within the assay. To quantify the absolute abundance of each unique TCRbeta CDR3 rearrangement, sequence reads were collapsed and filtered. Productive Simpson clonality was computed per sample as the square root of Simpson's diversity index over productive rearrangements. Drawn from immuneACCESS, this table holds only the in-frame rearrangements with V and J called that TCRdb kept. Clones are partly lost; checked studies trace under half to an unresolved V gene and leave the rest unexplained. V and J calls and clone size are as listed in that table; D and trimming were resolved from the DNA. Within this sample are 400,000 or so clones, with around 87% of them counted one time only. 1.9% of the sample lies in the top ten.

A remark on this clone: Its binding antigen is unknown. There are no base qualities to consult, and no much larger clone falls within one base.

Participants in the prospective study were enrolled through a virtual design, were aged roughly 18 to 100 years, and lived in 24 United States geographic areas. To assign participants to cohorts, the prospective study relied on clinical history that participants themselves reported in a screening survey and a study questionnaire. In the prospective study, whole blood, serum and a nasopharyngeal or oropharyngeal swab were collected from each participant by mobile phlebotomists. Over a 2-month period, participants in the prospective study had the option of providing additional blood draws and questionnaires. Prospective study blood samples were shipped either frozen or at room temperature before DNA extraction. From the germline V gene, CDR1 is SQVTM and CDR2 is ANQGSEA. The CDR3 runs 12 residues from the cysteine to the phenylalanine. The DNA shown is the 36-base CDR3, in frame from base 1. V lost 3 bases and J lost 8 bases; the stretch between them is 13 bases long.

The chain joins TRBV29-1 to TRBJ1-2; no D gene is confidently identified. The receptor's source is a man aged 35-49 years in a cohort exposed to, infected with or recovered from COVID-19 (not recorded which). Sequencing used PBMCs or T cells enriched from blood (not recorded which). The encoded CDR3 is CSVETTGTGYTF. The DNA is as follows: TGCAGCGTTGAGACGACTGGCACGGGCTACACCTTC.